This is a list of T cell receptor beta chains from one sample in a study of radiation and T cells in renal cell carcinoma. Measured with immunoSEQ multiplex PCR; TCRdb has only the in-frame clones, and not every one. Seen here are about 170,000 clones, about nine tenths observed once, and the top ten hold 11%. Sequenced material: blood, taken from a patient whose treatment included radiotherapy and nephrectomy. The receptors shown here come from a woman in her forties or fifties with renal cell carcinoma. The conserved cysteine and the conserved F or W are not part of the CDR3 here. The order of the fields is J gene, clone size, V gene, CDR3 protein. Not all rows give a size; the values are once, few, many and, for expanded clones, a class.

j_call: TRBJ1-6
clone_size: -
v_call: TRBV2
cdr3_aa: ASSEGGSSSYNSPLH

j_call: TRBJ2-7
clone_size: -
v_call: TRBV7-2
cdr3_aa: ASSPSRQPYPYEQY

j_call: TRBJ1-1
clone_size: -
v_call: TRBV11-2
cdr3_aa: ASSSWRGANTEAF

j_call: TRBJ2-1
clone_size: -
v_call: TRBV30
cdr3_aa: AWSPSGGPGEQF

j_call: TRBJ2-2
clone_size: -
v_call: TRBV19
cdr3_aa: ASGDRISGELF

j_call: TRBJ1-2
clone_size: -
v_call: TRBV29-1
cdr3_aa: SAAPPGWANYGYT

j_call: TRBJ1-1
clone_size: -
v_call: TRBV11-2
cdr3_aa: ASSDSLGNTEAF

j_call: TRBJ1-2
clone_size: -
v_call: TRBV7-6
cdr3_aa: ASSSEVGHGYGYT

j_call: TRBJ2-3
clone_size: -
v_call: TRBV14
cdr3_aa: ASSQRVWADTQY

j_call: TRBJ2-7
clone_size: -
v_call: TRBV5-1
cdr3_aa: ASSLGQGPYEQY

j_call: TRBJ1-1
clone_size: -
v_call: TRBV5-8
cdr3_aa: ASSLVGRMGTEAF

j_call: TRBJ2-3
clone_size: -
v_call: TRBV9
cdr3_aa: ASSDPRGPSTDTQY

j_call: TRBJ2-7
clone_size: -
v_call: TRBV19
cdr3_aa: ASLGTSSLEQY

j_call: TRBJ2-7
clone_size: once
v_call: TRBV5-1
cdr3_aa: ASSFGGDTYEQY

j_call: TRBJ1-4
clone_size: -
v_call: TRBV4-1
cdr3_aa: ASSQTSDDEKLF

j_call: TRBJ1-1
clone_size: -
v_call: TRBV30
cdr3_aa: ARTLVGTEAF

j_call: TRBJ1-1
clone_size: -
v_call: TRBV6-6
cdr3_aa: ASSYTPGNTEAF

j_call: TRBJ2-2
clone_size: few
v_call: TRBV2
cdr3_aa: ASSEDSGELF

j_call: TRBJ2-5
clone_size: -
v_call: TRBV10-2
cdr3_aa: ASSGSHSQETQY

j_call: TRBJ2-1
clone_size: -
v_call: TRBV7-8
cdr3_aa: ASSLLGGGFDEQF

j_call: TRBJ2-1
clone_size: -
v_call: TRBV5-4
cdr3_aa: ASSFGGALGEQF

j_call: TRBJ1-1
clone_size: -
v_call: TRBV6-5
cdr3_aa: ASRGGPMNTEAF

j_call: TRBJ2-5
clone_size: -
v_call: TRBV29-1
cdr3_aa: SGGQGGETQY

j_call: TRBJ2-7
clone_size: -
v_call: TRBV7-2
cdr3_aa: ASSPGQGYEQY

j_call: TRBJ2-7
clone_size: once
v_call: TRBV27
cdr3_aa: ASSFGAASSEQY

j_call: TRBJ2-3
clone_size: -
v_call: TRBV19
cdr3_aa: ASSIALAGGISTDTQY

j_call: TRBJ2-3
clone_size: -
v_call: TRBV21-1
cdr3_aa: ASSKEGCCTDTQY

j_call: TRBJ1-5
clone_size: -
v_call: TRBV10-3
cdr3_aa: AISESMGDQPQH

j_call: TRBJ2-3
clone_size: -
v_call: TRBV6-1
cdr3_aa: ASSSGGGTDTQY

j_call: TRBJ2-5
clone_size: few
v_call: TRBV7-7
cdr3_aa: ASSLAGTGGGETQY

j_call: TRBJ1-3
clone_size: -
v_call: TRBV9
cdr3_aa: ASSEPRGDRAGNTIY

j_call: TRBJ1-5
clone_size: -
v_call: TRBV7-2
cdr3_aa: ASCLGGGGGQPQH